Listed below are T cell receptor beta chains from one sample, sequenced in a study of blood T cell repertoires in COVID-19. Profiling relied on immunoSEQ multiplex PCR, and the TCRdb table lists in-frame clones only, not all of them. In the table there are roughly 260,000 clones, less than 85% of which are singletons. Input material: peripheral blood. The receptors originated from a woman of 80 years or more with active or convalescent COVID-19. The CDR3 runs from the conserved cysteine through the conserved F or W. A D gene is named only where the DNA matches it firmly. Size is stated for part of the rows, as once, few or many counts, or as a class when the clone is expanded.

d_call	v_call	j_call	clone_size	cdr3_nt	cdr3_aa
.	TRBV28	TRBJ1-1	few	TGTGCCAGCAGTTTGAGGAACACTGAAGCTTTCTTT	CASSLRNTEAFF
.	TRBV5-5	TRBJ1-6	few	TGTGCCAGCAGCGATATCAGAAACAATTCACCCCTCCACTTT	CASSDIRNNSPLHF
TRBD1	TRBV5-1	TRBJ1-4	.	TGCGCCAGCAGATTTGACTTGACAGGGATTAATGAAAAACTGTTTTTT	CASRFDLTGINEKLFF
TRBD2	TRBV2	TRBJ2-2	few	TGTGCCAGCACATATGGACTAGCGGGGGGAAACACCGGGGAGCTGTTTTTT	CASTYGLAGGNTGELFF
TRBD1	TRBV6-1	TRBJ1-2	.	TGTGCCAGCAGAGGACAGGGGGGAATTGACGGCTACACCTTC	CASRGQGGIDGYTF
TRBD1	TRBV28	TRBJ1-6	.	TGTGCCAGCAGTCAGGGACAGGGCAGGTCACCCCTCCACTTT	CASSQGQGRSPLHF
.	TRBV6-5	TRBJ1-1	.	TGTGCCAGCAGTTGGGAGAGGGCGCGGATTTCTGAAGCTTTCTTT	CASSWERARISEAFF
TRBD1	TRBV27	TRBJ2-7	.	TGTGCCAGCAGTTCCCACCGACAGGGGGGCTACGAGCAGTACTTC	CASSSHRQGGYEQYF
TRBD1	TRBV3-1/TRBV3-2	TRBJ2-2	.	TGTGCCAGCAGCCCGGCCGGGACAGGGGGCTCCGGGGAGCTGTTTTTT	CASSPAGTGGSGELFF
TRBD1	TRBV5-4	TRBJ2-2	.	TGTGCCAGCAGCCCCCGGTTGGGACAGGGGTCCGGGGAGCTGTTTTTT	CASSPRLGQGSGELFF
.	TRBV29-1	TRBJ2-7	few	TGCAGCGTCGCCGACACCTACGAGCAGTACTTC	CSVADTYEQYF
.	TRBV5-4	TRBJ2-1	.	TGTGCCAGCAGCTTGCTGGTTTCTATCAATGAGCAGTTCTTC	CASSLLVSINEQFF
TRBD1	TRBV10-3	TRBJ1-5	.	TGTGCCACGCGGGACAGTTATAGCAATCAGCCCCAGCATTTT	CATRDSYSNQPQHF
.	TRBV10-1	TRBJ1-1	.	TGCGCCAGCAGTGAGGTTGTACGGGGTGACGCTGAAGCTTTCTTT	CASSEVVRGDAEAFF
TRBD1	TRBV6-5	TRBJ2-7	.	TGTGCCAGCAATTTGGTCGCAGGGGGCTACGAGCAGTACTTC	CASNLVAGGYEQYF
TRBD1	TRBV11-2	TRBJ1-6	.	TGTGCCAGCAGCGGAGACAGGGCCACCCTCCACTTT	CASSGDRATLHF
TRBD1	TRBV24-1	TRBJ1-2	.	TGTGCCACCAGTGATTCGCCAGACAGGGCCTATGGCTACACCTTC	CATSDSPDRAYGYTF
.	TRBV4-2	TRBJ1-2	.	TGTGCCAGCAGCCTAGAGGTCGGGGTGGGCTTCTATGGCTACACCTTC	CASSLEVGVGFYGYTF
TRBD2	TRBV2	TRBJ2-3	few	TGTGCCAGCAAAGGGACTAGCGGGCGGGGGGATACGCAGTATTTT	CASKGTSGRGDTQYF
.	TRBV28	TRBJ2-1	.	TGTGCCAGCAGTTTAAGTGGCCGAGGGAATGAGCAGTTCTTC	CASSLSGRGNEQFF
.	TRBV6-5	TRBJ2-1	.	TGTGCCAGCAGTTATACATCAGTATCCTACAATGAGCAGTTCTTC	CASSYTSVSYNEQFF
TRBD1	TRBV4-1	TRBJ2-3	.	TGCGCCAGCAGCGGGACAGGGGACAGAGATACGCAGTATTTT	CASSGTGDRDTQYF
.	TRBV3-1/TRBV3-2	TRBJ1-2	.	TGTGCCAGCAGCCCGCTAGAATTGGGTGGCTACACCTTC	CASSPLELGGYTF
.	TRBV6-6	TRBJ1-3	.	TGTGCCAGCAGTTTGCAGGTCGCTGGAAACACCATATATTTT	CASSLQVAGNTIYF
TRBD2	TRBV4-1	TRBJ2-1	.	TGCGCCAGCAGCCAAGATGGGAGGGAGTACAATGAGCAGTTCTTC	CASSQDGREYNEQFF
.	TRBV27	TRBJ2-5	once	TGTGCCAGCAGTGCCCTGTCGGAAGAGACCCAGTACTTC	CASSALSEETQYF
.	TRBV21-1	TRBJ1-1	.	TGTGCCACCCCCCGGGGGTTCAACGCTTTCTTT	CATPRGFNAFF
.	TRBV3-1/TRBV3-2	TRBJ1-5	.	TGTGCCAGCAGCTTAGACAGTTATGGCAATCAGCCCCAGCATTTT	CASSLDSYGNQPQHF
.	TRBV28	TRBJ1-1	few	TGTGCCAGCACCACACTTGGGGCATTGGACAGACGCACTGAAGCTTTCTTT	CASTTLGALDRRTEAFF
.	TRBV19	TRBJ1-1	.	TGTGCCAGTAGTATAGGACAGATTAACACTGAAGCTTTCTTT	CASSIGQINTEAFF
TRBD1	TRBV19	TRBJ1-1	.	TGTGCCAGTGTCCGGGACAGGCATCTGTCGAACACTGAAGCTTTCTTT	CASVRDRHLSNTEAFF
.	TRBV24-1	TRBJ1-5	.	TGTGCCACCAGTGATTCTCCGGAGCTGACCCAGCATTTT	CATSDSPELTQHF
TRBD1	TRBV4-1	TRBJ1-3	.	TGCGCCAGCAGCCCCCAGACAGGGCCCGGAAACACCATATATTTT	CASSPQTGPGNTIYF
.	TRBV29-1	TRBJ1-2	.	TGCAGCGTTGATTTGGTCGGACAGAACTATGGCTACACCTTC	CSVDLVGQNYGYTF
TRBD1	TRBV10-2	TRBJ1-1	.	TGCGCCAGCAGTGAGTCTCCTTCCGACAGGGACGGTCTTCCTGAAGCTTTCTTT	CASSESPSDRDGLPEAFF